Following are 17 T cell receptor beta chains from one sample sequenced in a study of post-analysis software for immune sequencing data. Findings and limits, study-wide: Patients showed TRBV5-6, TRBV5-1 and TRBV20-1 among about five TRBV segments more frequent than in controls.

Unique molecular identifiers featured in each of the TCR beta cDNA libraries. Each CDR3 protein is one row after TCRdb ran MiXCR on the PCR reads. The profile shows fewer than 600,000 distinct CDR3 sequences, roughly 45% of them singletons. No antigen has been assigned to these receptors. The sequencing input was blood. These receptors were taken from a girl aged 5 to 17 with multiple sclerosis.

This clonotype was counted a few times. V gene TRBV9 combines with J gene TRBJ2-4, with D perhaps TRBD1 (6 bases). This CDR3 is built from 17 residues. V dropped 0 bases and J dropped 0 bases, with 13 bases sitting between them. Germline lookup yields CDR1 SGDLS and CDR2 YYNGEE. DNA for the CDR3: TGTGCCAGCAGCGTAGAGCCTACAGGGACAGCCAAAAACATTCAGTACTTC. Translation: CASSVEPTGTAKNIQYF.

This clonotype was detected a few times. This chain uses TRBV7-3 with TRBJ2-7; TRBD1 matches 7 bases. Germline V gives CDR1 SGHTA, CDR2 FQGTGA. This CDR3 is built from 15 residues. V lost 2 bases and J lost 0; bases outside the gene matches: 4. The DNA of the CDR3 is TGTGCCAGCAGCTTACAGGGGGTCTCCTCCTACGAGCAGTACTTC. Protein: CASSLQGVSSYEQYF.

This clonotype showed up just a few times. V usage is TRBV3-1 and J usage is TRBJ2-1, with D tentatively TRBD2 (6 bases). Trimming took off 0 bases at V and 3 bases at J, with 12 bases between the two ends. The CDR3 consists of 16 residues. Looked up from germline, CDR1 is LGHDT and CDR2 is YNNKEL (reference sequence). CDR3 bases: TGTGCCAGCAGCCAAGACGGCGGGAAGGTCTACAATGAGCAGTTCTTC. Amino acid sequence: CASSQDGGKVYNEQFF.

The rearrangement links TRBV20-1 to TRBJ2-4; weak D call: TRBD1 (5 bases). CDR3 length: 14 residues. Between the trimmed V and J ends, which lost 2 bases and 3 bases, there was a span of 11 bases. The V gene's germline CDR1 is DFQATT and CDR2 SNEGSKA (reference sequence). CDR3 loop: CSARQGVSKNIQYF. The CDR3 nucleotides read TGCAGTGCTAGACAGGGTGTGAGCAAAAACATTCAGTACTTC.

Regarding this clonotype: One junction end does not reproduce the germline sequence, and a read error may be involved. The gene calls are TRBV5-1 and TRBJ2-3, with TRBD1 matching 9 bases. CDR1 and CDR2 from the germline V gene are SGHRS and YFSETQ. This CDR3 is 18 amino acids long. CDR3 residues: CAGSLAPSGTGFSDTQYF. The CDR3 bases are TGCGCCGGCAGCTTGGCCCCATCTGGGACAGGGTTTTCAGATACGCAGTATTTT.

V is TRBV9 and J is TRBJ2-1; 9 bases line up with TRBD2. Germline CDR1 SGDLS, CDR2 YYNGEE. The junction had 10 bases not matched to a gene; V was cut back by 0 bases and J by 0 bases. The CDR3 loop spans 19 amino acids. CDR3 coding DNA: TGTGCCAGCAGCGTAGATCCCACTAGCGGGTATTCCTCCTACAATGAGCAGTTCTTC. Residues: CASSVDPTSGYSSYNEQFF.

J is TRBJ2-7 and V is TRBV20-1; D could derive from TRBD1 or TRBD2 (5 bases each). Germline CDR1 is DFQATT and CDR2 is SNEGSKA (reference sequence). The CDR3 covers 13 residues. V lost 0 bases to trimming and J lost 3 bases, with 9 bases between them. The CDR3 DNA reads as TGCAGTGCTAGAGACGGGACGGTCTACGAGCAGTACTTC. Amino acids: CSARDGTVYEQYF.

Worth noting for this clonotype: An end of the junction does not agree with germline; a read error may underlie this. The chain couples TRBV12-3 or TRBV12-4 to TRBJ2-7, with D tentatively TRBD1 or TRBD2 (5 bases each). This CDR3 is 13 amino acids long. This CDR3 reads CVSRTGRNYEQYF. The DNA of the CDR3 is TGTGTCAGCAGGACGGGACGGAACTACGAGCAGTACTTC.

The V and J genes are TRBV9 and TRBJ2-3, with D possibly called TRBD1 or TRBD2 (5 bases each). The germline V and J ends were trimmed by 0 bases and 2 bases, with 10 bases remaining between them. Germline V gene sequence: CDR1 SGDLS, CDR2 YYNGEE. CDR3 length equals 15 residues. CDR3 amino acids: CASSVEGTSTDTQYF. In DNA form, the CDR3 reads TGTGCCAGCAGCGTAGAAGGGACCTCCACAGATACGCAGTATTTT.

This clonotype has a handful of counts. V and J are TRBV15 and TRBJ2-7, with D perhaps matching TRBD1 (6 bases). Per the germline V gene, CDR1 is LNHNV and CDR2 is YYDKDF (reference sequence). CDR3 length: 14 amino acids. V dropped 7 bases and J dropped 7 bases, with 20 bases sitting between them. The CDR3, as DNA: TGTGCCACCAATCCGACAGGATTTAACCGGGAGCAGTACTTC. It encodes CATNPTGFNREQYF.

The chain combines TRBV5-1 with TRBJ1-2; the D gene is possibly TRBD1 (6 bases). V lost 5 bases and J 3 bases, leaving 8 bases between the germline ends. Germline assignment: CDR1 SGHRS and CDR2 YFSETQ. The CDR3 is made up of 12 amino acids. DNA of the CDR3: TGCGCCAGCAGGACAGGAGACTATGGCTACACCTTC. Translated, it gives CASRTGDYGYTF.

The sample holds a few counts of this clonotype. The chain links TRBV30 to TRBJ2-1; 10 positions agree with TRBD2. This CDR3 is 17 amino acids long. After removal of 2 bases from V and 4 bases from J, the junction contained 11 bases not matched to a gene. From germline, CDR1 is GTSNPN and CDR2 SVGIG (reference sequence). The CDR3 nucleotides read TGTGCCTGGAGTACCGATACCGGGACTAGCGAGTACAATGAGCAGTTCTTC. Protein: CAWSTDTGTSEYNEQFF.

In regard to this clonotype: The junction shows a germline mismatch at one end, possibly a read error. The CDR3 here is CANSPTRGQGSETQYF. CDR3 sequence (DNA): TGCGCCAACAGCCCCACCCGGGGACAGGGGTCAGAGACCCAGTACTTC. This rearrangement joins TRBV5-1 to TRBJ2-5, with TRBD1 matching over 10 bases. CDR3 length: 16 amino acids. CDR1 is SGHRS and CDR2 is YFSETQ in the germline V gene.

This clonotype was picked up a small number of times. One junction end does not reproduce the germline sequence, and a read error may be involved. This CDR3 reads CASRPTSGSGNEQFF. The CDR3 region has the DNA TGTGCTAGCAGGCCTACTAGCGGGAGTGGGAATGAGCAGTTCTTC. The rearrangement joins TRBV7-7 to TRBJ2-1, with 11 positions matching TRBD2. In germline, CDR1 is SSHAT, CDR2 FNYEAQ (reference sequence). The CDR3 has 15 residues.

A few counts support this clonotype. CDR3 sequence: CASSGLGHEQFF. The DNA of the CDR3 is TGTGCCAGCAGCGGACTGGGCCATGAGCAGTTCTTC. The genes are TRBV9 and TRBJ2-1; no clear D. The length of the CDR3 is 12 residues. Germline V gene data show CDR1 as SGDLS and CDR2 as YYNGEE. Trimming pared 3 bases from V and 8 bases from J, leaving 9 bases between.

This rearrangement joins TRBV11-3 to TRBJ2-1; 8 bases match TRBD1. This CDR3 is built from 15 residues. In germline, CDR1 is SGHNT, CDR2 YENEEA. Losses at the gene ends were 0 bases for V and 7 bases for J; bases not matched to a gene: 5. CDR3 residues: CASSLDQGADNEQFF. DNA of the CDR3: TGTGCCAGCAGCTTAGACCAGGGGGCGGATAATGAGCAGTTCTTC.

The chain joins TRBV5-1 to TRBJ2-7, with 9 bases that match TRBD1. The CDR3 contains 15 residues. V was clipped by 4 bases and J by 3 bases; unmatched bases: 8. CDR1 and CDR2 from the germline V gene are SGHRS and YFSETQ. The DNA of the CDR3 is TGCGCCAGCAGCCATTTAAACAGGGGGCTCTACGAGCAGTACTTC. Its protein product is CASSHLNRGLYEQYF.